This T cell receptor beta chain was sequenced for a study of CD8+ T cells in alopecia areata. The wider study: Patients remained on tofacitinib for 6 to 18 months and then went 6 months without it. General study findings and limits: When scalp samples are sequenced, resident alphabeta T cells of normal skin are also captured. Patients displayed less clarity in TCR sharing than mice, a finding possibly related to HLA. Clonality exceeded that of normal scalp in lesional scalp, most notably in alopecia totalis/universalis.

Germline values: CDR1 SQVTM, CDR2 ANQGSEA. The CDR3 has 12 residues. The junction had 8 bases not matched to a gene; V was cut back by 7 bases and J by 5 bases. Following extraction, RNA underwent reverse transcription to cDNA, which served as the sequencing template. Produced via immunoSEQ multiplex PCR; TCRdb's table is partial and in-frame only. The sample gives 140,000 to 150,000 clones, around 47% of which show up once; roughly 7.5% is in the top ten. A remark on this clone: As yet, its antigen is unknown.

The V gene is TRBV29-1, the J gene TRBJ2-7, with TRBD1 identical over 7 bases. The receptor comes from a human donor with alopecia areata. Source material: CD4+ T cells sorted from blood. CDR3 loop: CSGRQGQDEQYF. The CDR3 DNA follows: TGCAGCGGTAGACAGGGTCAGGACGAGCAGTACTTC.